One and the same sample provided the 19 T cell receptor beta chains below, sequenced in a study of shared clonotypes between healthy human individuals. Only in-frame clones appear in the TCRdb table, and some are missing; sequencing was by immunoSEQ multiplex PCR. The data contain some 1.4 million clones, roughly 95% of them singletons. The sequenced sample consisted of naive CD4+ T cells sorted from blood. The subset denotes: CD45RA+ positively selected. The receptors come from a man younger than 40 in good health.

A remark on this clone: One junction end does not reproduce the germline sequence, and a read error may be involved. V is TRBV28 and J is TRBJ1-1, with D uncertain. The CDR3 length is 15 residues. Germline CDR1 and CDR2: MDHEN and SYDVKM. In nucleotides, the CDR3 is TGTGCCAGCAGTTTTATTGGGAGGTCCCTAACTGGAGCTTTCTTT. As protein: CASSFIGRSLTGAFF.

The genes are TRBV9 and TRBJ2-7; D perhaps matches TRBD2 (6 bases). Germline assignment: CDR1 SGDLS and CDR2 YYNGEE. This CDR3 has 13 residues. V dropped 4 bases and J dropped 6 bases, with 14 bases sitting between them. The CDR3 here is CASSPSAGGEQYF. CDR3 sequence (DNA): TGTGCCAGCAGCCCTTCGGCCGGGGGCGAGCAGTACTTC.

On this clone itself: Other DNA sequences of this sample code for an identical CDR3. This chain connects TRBV4-1 to TRBJ2-5; 9 bases line up with TRBD1. After removal of 4 bases from V and 5 bases from J, the junction contained 2 bases not matched to a gene. This CDR3 contains 13 residues. Germline values: CDR1 MGHRA, CDR2 YSYEKL. The CDR3 DNA reads as TGCGCCAGCAGCCCCGGACAGGGGGAGACCCAGTACTTC. Translating gives CASSPGQGETQYF.

The chain has TRBV4-1 and TRBJ2-3; unclear D gene. The CDR3 covers 14 residues. CDR1 and CDR2 (germline): MGHRA, YSYEKL. V lost 0 bases, J lost 2 bases, and 6 bases lay in between. In DNA, the CDR3 is TGCGCCAGCAGCCAAGACACCTTCACAGATACGCAGTATTTT. Residues: CASSQDTFTDTQYF.

This rearrangement joins TRBV4-1 to TRBJ2-3, with TRBD2 identical over 11 bases. The CDR3 loop spans 18 amino acids. With V trimmed by 6 bases and J by 0 bases, 11 bases remained unmatched. Germline-derived CDR1 and CDR2 are MGHRA and YSYEKL. CDR3 DNA sequence: TGCGCCAGCAGACTCGGACTAGCGGGCGGTCGTAGCACAGATACGCAGTATTTT. It encodes CASRLGLAGGRSTDTQYF.

The V call is TRBV12-5, the J call TRBJ2-1, with 11 bases aligning to TRBD2. CDR1 is LGHNT and CDR2 is FRNRAP in the germline V gene. Germline trimming cut 1 base from V and 8 bases from J; bases unmatched to any gene: 4. The CDR3 is made up of 15 amino acids. The CDR3 bases are TGTGCTAGTGGTTTGGAACTAGCGGGAGCACATGAGCAGTTCTTC. This encodes CASGLELAGAHEQFF.

The CDR3 sequence: CASSYQGRNTEAFF. The CDR3 bases are TGTGCCAGCAGTTATCAGGGGCGGAACACTGAAGCTTTCTTT. The gene calls are TRBV6-6 and TRBJ1-1; a weak D match, TRBD1 (6 bases). CDR1 is MNHNY and CDR2 is SVGAGI in the germline V gene (reference sequence). The CDR3 is made up of 14 amino acids. V lost 3 bases to trimming and J lost 1 base, with 9 bases between them.

The chain has TRBV28 and TRBJ2-7; the match to TRBD1 covers 11 bases. CDR1 and CDR2 (germline): MDHEN, SYDVKM. Trimming cost V 5 bases and J 4 bases; bases outside gene matches: 7. This CDR3 contains 15 residues. CDR3 in DNA: TGTGCCAGCAGTCCCTCGGACAGGGGGCTATACGAGCAGTACTTC. It yields the protein CASSPSDRGLYEQYF.

This chain joins TRBV6-6 and TRBJ1-5; unclear D gene. This CDR3 contains 13 residues. Trimming cost V 4 bases and J 3 bases, with 7 bases left between them. Germline V gene sequence: CDR1 MNHNY, CDR2 SVGAGI (reference sequence). This CDR3 is CASSSLANQPQHF. Here the CDR3 DNA reads TGTGCCAGCAGTTCCCTGGCCAATCAGCCCCAGCATTTT.

The count of this clone is one. The rearrangement joins TRBV5-8 to TRBJ2-7, with TRBD1 matching over 8 bases. CDR3 length: 14 residues. Per the germline V gene, CDR1 is SGHTS and CDR2 is YDEGEE. The J segment lost 7 bases and the V segment lost 0 bases, leaving 6 bases of the junction unmatched. CDR3 region: CASSLVTGGSEQYF. The CDR3 coding sequence is TGTGCCAGCAGCTTGGTAACAGGGGGTAGTGAGCAGTACTTC.

The J gene is TRBJ2-5, the V gene TRBV5-8; D is perhaps TRBD1 or TRBD2 (6 bases each). Germline CDR1 reads SGHTS; CDR2 reads YDEGEE. Deletions cut 3 bases from V and 2 bases from J, with 23 bases between. The CDR3 has 18 residues. This CDR3 reads CASSYTGASSRTQETQYF. The CDR3 coding sequence is TGTGCCAGCAGCTATACGGGGGCGTCGTCCAGGACACAAGAGACCCAGTACTTC. The full variable domain, in which reference TRBV5-8 and TRBJ2-5 provide the parts outside the CDR3, is EAGVTQSPTHLIKTRGQQATLRCSPISGHTSVYWYQQALGLGLQFLLWYDEGEERNRGNFPPRFSGRQFPNYSSELNVNALELEDSALYLCASSYTGASSRTQETQYFGPGTRLLVL.

The V call is TRBV5-4, the J call TRBJ2-1; 13 positions agree with TRBD2. V lost 0 bases, J lost 12 bases, and 6 bases stayed unmatched. In germline, CDR1 is SGHNT, CDR2 YYREEE (reference sequence). This CDR3 region has 15 residues. CDR3 residues: CASSLGGLAGPRQFF. As DNA, the CDR3 is TGTGCCAGCAGCTTGGGGGGACTAGCGGGACCCCGGCAGTTCTTC.

This clone was seen once. This chain uses TRBV9 with TRBJ2-3; possibly TRBD1 for D (6 bases). Trimming stripped 5 bases from V and 4 bases from J, with 20 bases between. This CDR3 has 16 amino acids. Germline values: CDR1 SGDLS, CDR2 YYNGEE. This chain's CDR3 is CASSHTGHGIADTQYF. The CDR3 DNA reads TGTGCCAGCAGTCACACGGGACATGGGATCGCAGATACGCAGTATTTT.

This clone was counted a single time. The chain uses TRBV5-1 and TRBJ2-5, with a possible D match to TRBD2 (6 bases). The germline CDR1 and CDR2 sequences are SGHRS and YFSETQ. V lost 4 bases to trimming and J lost 3 bases, with 16 bases between them. The CDR3 runs 15 residues. For the CDR3, the DNA is TGCGCCAGCAGCCAAACACCGGGACTTGAAGAGACCCAGTACTTC. Translated: CASSQTPGLEETQYF.

The CDR3 spells CAISDGLFDEQFF. As DNA, the CDR3 is TGTGCCATCAGTGACGGGTTATTTGATGAGCAGTTCTTC. J is TRBJ2-1 and V is TRBV10-3, with D hard to call. Germline lookup yields CDR1 ENHRY and CDR2 SYGVKD. The CDR3 has 13 amino acids. V lost 3 bases to trimming and J lost 8 bases, with 11 bases between them.

The CDR3: CASSFGGRGHDEKLFF. The CDR3 coding sequence is TGTGCCAGCAGCTTCGGGGGCAGGGGGCATGATGAAAAACTGTTTTTT. The genes are TRBV11-2 and TRBJ1-4; TRBD1 agrees at 8 bases. Per the germline V gene, CDR1 is SGHAT and CDR2 is FQNNGV. Germline trimming cut 3 bases from V and 6 bases from J; bases unmatched to any gene: 9. The CDR3 loop spans 16 amino acids.

V and J are TRBV7-2 and TRBJ2-7; 7 bases fit TRBD2. V gave up 1 base and J gave up 13 bases; unmatched junction bases: 7. This CDR3 comprises 12 residues. Germline assignment: CDR1 SGHTA and CDR2 FQGNSA. CDR3 sequence reads: CASSLGPGGPYF. The CDR3 DNA is TGTGCCAGCAGCTTAGGTCCGGGAGGCCCCTACTTC. The full variable domain, its missing parts supplied by reference TRBV7-2 and TRBJ2-7, is GAGVSQSPSNKVTEKGKDVELRCDPISGHTALYWYRQSLGQGLEFLIYFQGNSAPDKSGLPSDRFSAERTGGSVSTLTIQRTQQEDSAVYLCASSLGPGGPYFGPGTRLTVT.

The V call is TRBV5-1, the J call TRBJ1-4; TRBD1 might be the D (5 bases). Trimming removed 2 bases at V and 5 bases at J, with 13 bases between. Looked up from germline, CDR1 is SGHRS and CDR2 is YFSETQ. This CDR3 is 15 amino acids long. The CDR3 DNA is TGCGCCAGCAGCTTAAGAGGGGCCGAAAATGAAAAACTGTTTTTT. It yields the protein CASSLRGAENEKLFF. Supplemented by reference TRBV5-1 and TRBJ1-4, the full variable domain reads KAGVTQTPRYLIKTRGQQVTLSCSPISGHRSVSWYQQTPGQGLQFLFEYFSETQRNKGNFPGRFSGRQFSNSRSEMNVSTLELGDSALYLCASSLRGAENEKLFFGSGTQLSVL.

This clone was counted a single time. This chain links TRBV27 with TRBJ1-1; 7 nucleotides match TRBD1. V lost 4 bases to trimming and J lost 10 bases; unmatched junction nucleotides: 21. CDR3 length: 17 residues. Germline loops: CDR1 MNHEY, CDR2 SMNVEV (reference sequence). CDR3 region: CASSSQGWQPGEVGAFF. CDR3 in DNA: TGTGCCAGCAGTTCACAGGGGTGGCAGCCGGGGGAGGTTGGAGCTTTCTTT.